These 32 T cell receptor beta chains share one sample of origin, sequenced in a study of beta chain features in type 1 diabetes. Sequenced material consisted of expressed TCRB transcripts (all of the isolated RNA was reverse transcribed). Only in-frame clones appear in the TCRdb table, and some are missing; sequencing was by immunoSEQ multiplex PCR. The sample shows roughly 500,000 clones, approximately 30% of them seen only once. Sequencing was carried out using naive CD4+ T cells from blood. These TCRs come from a man between 18 and 29 years old in good health.

Comment on this clone: Its ends do not fully match the called genes, so a read error is possible. The gene calls are TRBV7-7 and TRBJ1-5, with TRBD1 as a possible D gene (5 bases). This CDR3 has 13 residues. The germline V gene encodes CDR1 SSHAT and CDR2 FNYEAQ (reference sequence). CDR3 nucleotide sequence: TGTGCTAGCAGCCTCAACCCGGGGGGGACCCAGCATTTT. This encodes CASSLNPGGTQHF.

Remarks on this clone: This specimen includes other DNA sequences encoding the same CDR3. The CDR3 loop is CAWRRGIHTTNEKLFF. In DNA form, the CDR3 reads TGTGCCTGGAGACGGGGAATCCATACAACTAATGAAAAACTGTTTTTT. The rearrangement uses TRBV30 and TRBJ1-4; D is ambiguous. The CDR3 has 16 residues. The germline V gene has CDR1 GTSNPN and CDR2 SVGIG (reference sequence). V was clipped by 3 bases and J by 0 bases, with 14 bases between them.

The rearrangement links TRBV9 to TRBJ1-2; D remains ambiguous. The germline V and J ends were trimmed by 0 bases and 0 bases, with 6 bases remaining between them. The CDR3 loop spans 14 amino acids. The germline CDR1 and CDR2 sequences are SGDLS and YYNGEE. CDR3 sequence: CASSVGGANYGYTF. The CDR3 DNA follows: TGTGCCAGCAGCGTAGGGGGAGCTAACTATGGCTACACCTTC.

The V and J genes are TRBV30 and TRBJ2-1; no clear D gene. The V end lost 2 bases, the J end lost 4 bases, and 9 bases lay between the germline ends. The CDR3 is made up of 13 amino acids. Germline CDR1 GTSNPN, CDR2 SVGIG (reference sequence). This CDR3 reads CAWSPNTYNEQFF. CDR3 nucleotide sequence: TGTGCCTGGAGTCCCAACACTTACAATGAGCAGTTCTTC.

CDR3 protein: CASSHRRSSYEQYF. The CDR3 coding sequence is TGCGCCAGCAGTCATCGGCGTTCCTCCTACGAGCAGTACTTC. This chain links TRBV23-1 with TRBJ2-7; D unclear. Being an ORF, TRBV23-1 has a function that is uncertain. The V and J ends lost 3 bases and 0 bases respectively, with 9 bases between them. The CDR3 loop spans 14 amino acids.

The J gene is TRBJ1-5, the V gene TRBV30; 7 positions match TRBD1. The ends lost 3 bases at V and 9 bases at J; junction bases unmatched: 8. The CDR3 covers 13 residues. CDR1 GTSNPN and CDR2 SVGIG come from the germline V gene (reference sequence). CDR3 nucleotide sequence: TGTGCCTGGAGCCGACAGGGTCGACCGCCCCAGCATTTT. The encoded protein is CAWSRQGRPPQHF.

This clone came up a few times. V is TRBV5-4 and J is TRBJ2-5, with 8 bases identical to TRBD2. There are 15 residues in the CDR3. The germline CDR1 and CDR2 sequences are SGHNT and YYREEE (reference sequence). The V gene end was trimmed by 4 bases and the J gene end by 6 bases; junction bases not matched to a gene: 11. The CDR3 region is CASSDPSGSSKTQYF. The CDR3 DNA sequence: TGTGCCAGCAGCGATCCAAGCGGGAGTTCGAAGACCCAGTACTTC.

The chain couples TRBV29-1 to TRBJ1-1; 7 bases agree with TRBD1. Germline V CDR1 and CDR2: SQVTM, ANQGSEA. The CDR3 totals 15 residues. The V and J ends lost 3 bases and 1 base, in that order; junction bases with no gene match: 8. The DNA of the CDR3 is TGCAGCGTTGATCGGAGGGGGCTCTGGAACACTGAAGCTTTCTTT. Its translation: CSVDRRGLWNTEAFF.

The chain recombines TRBV30 with TRBJ1-2, with 8 positions matching TRBD1. After removal of 1 base from V and 2 bases from J, the junction contained 3 bases not matched to a gene. CDR1 and CDR2 (germline): GTSNPN, SVGIG (reference sequence). The CDR3 totals 14 residues. The DNA for the CDR3 is TGTGCCTGGAGTGGGGGACAGGAAAACTATGGCTACACCTTC. Encoded protein: CAWSGGQENYGYTF. Drawing the rest from reference TRBV30 and TRBJ1-2, the complete variable domain is SQTIHQWPATLVQPVGSPLSLECTVEGTSNPNLYWYRQAAGRGLQLLFYSVGIGQISSEVPQNLSASRPQDRQFILSSKKLLLSDSGFYLCAWSGGQENYGYTFGSGTRLTVV.

This clone was found a few times. The rearrangement joins TRBV4-3 to TRBJ2-7, with TRBD2 matching over 8 bases. With V trimmed by 8 bases and J by 2 bases, 11 bases remained unmatched. This CDR3 contains 15 residues. Germline V gene lookup returns CDR1 LGHNA and CDR2 YSLEER. CDR3 sequence: CASRRTREDTYEQYF. In DNA form, the CDR3 reads TGCGCCAGCCGGCGAACGCGGGAGGACACCTACGAGCAGTACTTC.

This clone was counted between two and nine times. This CDR3 is also generated by other DNA sequences in the sample. This sequence joins TRBV30 and TRBJ1-1, with 7 bases identical to TRBD1. The CDR3 consists of 13 residues. The J segment lost 1 base and the V segment lost 3 bases, leaving 2 bases of the junction unmatched. The germline V gene encodes CDR1 GTSNPN and CDR2 SVGIG (reference sequence). The CDR3 loop reads CAWRRTGNTEAFF. DNA for the CDR3: TGTGCCTGGAGACGGACAGGGAACACTGAAGCTTTCTTT.

In this sample, this clone turned up a few times. The chain has TRBV29-1 and TRBJ2-1; weak D call: TRBD2 (7 bases). CDR3 size: 15 residues. CDR1 and CDR2 (germline): SQVTM, ANQGSEA. V gave up 3 bases and J gave up 4 bases, with 16 bases separating them. The CDR3 loop is CSVDLAGAIYNEQFF. DNA for the CDR3: TGCAGCGTTGACCTGGCGGGGGCGATATACAATGAGCAGTTCTTC.

Comments on this clone: Compared with germline, one end of the junction differs, possibly owing to a read error. The gene calls are TRBV14 and TRBJ1-5; D unresolved. This CDR3 is built from 13 residues. Germline V gene lookup returns CDR1 SGHDN and CDR2 FVKESK. In DNA form, the CDR3 reads TGTGCCAGCATCCAAGAGCCGCATCAGCCCCAGCATTTT. This sequence encodes CASIQEPHQPQHF. The full variable domain, completed using reference TRBV14 and TRBJ1-5, is EAGVTQFPSHSVIEKGQTVTLRCDPISGHDNLYWYRRVMGKEIKFLLHFVKESKQDESGMPNNRFLAERTGGTYSTLKVQPAELEDSGVYFCASIQEPHQPQHFGDGTRLSIL.

J is TRBJ2-3 and V is TRBV9; D is unresolved. This CDR3 comprises 14 residues. Per the germline V gene, CDR1 is SGDLS and CDR2 is YYNGEE. Trimming left V 0 bases short and J 2 bases short, with 7 bases between. The CDR3 DNA is TGTGCCAGCAGCGTAGTCTCGAACACAGATACGCAGTATTTT. Translated, it gives CASSVVSNTDTQYF.

The sample holds a few counts of this clone. The J gene is TRBJ2-1, the V gene TRBV10-3; TRBD2 is a possible D gene (6 bases). V lost 6 bases to trimming and J lost 6 bases, with 12 bases between them. There are 13 residues in the CDR3. Germline CDR1 is ENHRY and CDR2 is SYGVKD. This CDR3 reads CAIRQMGGNEQFF. The CDR3 region has the DNA TGTGCCATCAGGCAGATGGGGGGCAATGAGCAGTTCTTC.

The J gene is TRBJ1-2, the V gene TRBV20-1; D remains unclear. Germline CDR1 is DFQATT and CDR2 is SNEGSKA (reference sequence). Trimming cost V 2 bases and J 7 bases, with 8 bases left between them. CDR3 length: 11 residues. CDR3 nucleotide sequence: TGCAGTGCTAGAATAGTACTTGGCTACACCTTC. Translating it yields CSARIVLGYTF.

This rearrangement joins TRBV19 to TRBJ2-1, with 10 bases fitting TRBD2. Germline V gene lookup returns CDR1 LNHDA and CDR2 SQIVND (reference sequence). This CDR3 is 15 amino acids long. The V and J ends lost 4 bases and 8 bases, in that order; junction bases with no gene match: 8. The chain's CDR3 is CASSKREGPLDEQFF. The CDR3 DNA is TGTGCCAGTAGTAAGCGGGAGGGCCCTCTGGATGAGCAGTTCTTC.

This sequence joins TRBV7-8 and TRBJ2-5; TRBD2 agrees at 9 bases. CDR1 is SGHVS and CDR2 is FQNEAQ in the germline V gene. With 4 bases clipped from V and 1 base from J, the junction kept 4 bases outside the gene matches. This CDR3 has 15 residues. The CDR3 coding sequence is TGTGCCAGCAGCTCGACGACTAGCGGCCAAGAGACCCAGTACTTC. Translating it yields CASSSTTSGQETQYF.

V usage is TRBV4-3 and J usage is TRBJ2-5; possibly TRBD2 for D (5 bases). The CDR3 spans 14 residues. V gave up 4 bases and J gave up 4 bases, with 13 bases separating them. Germline CDR1 is LGHNA and CDR2 is YSLEER. For the CDR3, the DNA is TGCGCCAGCAGCCTATTGAGGGCTGGAGAGACCCAGTACTTC. This codes for CASSLLRAGETQYF.

Only a few counts were recorded for this clone. CDR3 sequence reads: CASSLVGQDTEAFF. CDR3 in DNA: TGTGCCAGCAGCTTGGTGGGACAGGACACTGAAGCTTTCTTT. This sequence joins TRBV5-4 and TRBJ1-1; TRBD1 aligns across 8 bases. The germline CDR1 and CDR2 sequences are SGHNT and YYREEE (reference sequence). CDR3 length: 14 residues. J was trimmed by 3 bases and V by 0 bases; bases with no gene match: 1.

This clone has only a few counts. CDR3 sequence: CAWRGAGAVDEQFF. The CDR3 coding sequence is TGTGCCTGGAGAGGAGCGGGAGCAGTCGATGAGCAGTTCTTC. V gene TRBV30 combines with J gene TRBJ2-1; TRBD2 matches at 8 bases. Losses at the gene ends were 3 bases for V and 8 bases for J; bases not matched to a gene: 9. The CDR3 covers 14 residues. CDR1 and CDR2 (germline): GTSNPN, SVGIG (reference sequence). The complete variable domain, with remaining parts taken from reference TRBV30 and TRBJ2-1, reads SQTIHQWPATLVQPVGSPLSLECTVEGTSNPNLYWYRQAAGRGLQLLFYSVGIGQISSEVPQNLSASRPQDRQFILSSKKLLLSDSGFYLCAWRGAGAVDEQFFGPGTRLTVL.

This clone was detected a few times. This chain uses TRBV11-2 with TRBJ2-5; TRBD2 might be the D (6 bases). The CDR3 is 14 amino acids. V shed 5 bases and J shed 6 bases, with 16 bases lying between them. The germline V gene encodes CDR1 SGHAT and CDR2 FQNNGV. The CDR3 coding sequence is TGTGCCAGCAGCCCTCTACGCGGGATACAGACCCAGTACTTC. This codes for CASSPLRGIQTQYF.

This clone was observed a few times. The chain carries TRBV30 and TRBJ2-1; perhaps TRBD1 as D (5 bases). Trimming took off 6 bases at V and 5 bases at J, with 17 bases between the two ends. CDR1 is GTSNPN, CDR2 SVGIG, per germline (reference sequence). The length of the CDR3 is 14 residues. For the CDR3, the DNA is TGTGCCTGCCGCAAATTAGTCAGGGACAATGAGCAGTTCTTC. This sequence encodes CACRKLVRDNEQFF. The variable domain in full, completed from reference TRBV30 and TRBJ2-1, reads SQTIHQWPATLVQPVGSPLSLECTVEGTSNPNLYWYRQAAGRGLQLLFYSVGIGQISSEVPQNLSASRPQDRQFILSSKKLLLSDSGFYLCACRKLVRDNEQFFGPGTRLTVL.

The chain combines TRBV4-3 with TRBJ2-7; 10 bases are shared with TRBD1. The V gene's germline CDR1 is LGHNA and CDR2 YSLEER. The CDR3 has 17 residues. V lost 1 base, J lost 3 bases, and 9 bases stayed unmatched. This chain's CDR3 is CASSQVPGTGDVYEQYF. CDR3 DNA: TGCGCCAGCAGCCAAGTCCCCGGGACAGGGGACGTCTACGAGCAGTACTTC.

This clone occurred a few times. The J gene is TRBJ2-1, the V gene TRBV9; D gene unclear. This CDR3 has 15 residues. V was shortened by 4 bases and J by 1 base, with 12 bases between the two germline ends. In germline, CDR1 is SGDLS, CDR2 YYNGEE. The CDR3 region is CASSPTDFSYNEQFF. CDR3 bases: TGTGCCAGCAGCCCGACGGATTTTTCCTACAATGAGCAGTTCTTC.

The V and J genes are TRBV30 and TRBJ2-5; the D is unclear. The CDR3 totals 14 residues. The V end was cut by 0 bases, the J end by 0 bases, with 8 bases between. CDR1 and CDR2 (germline): GTSNPN, SVGIG (reference sequence). The CDR3 region is CAWSVEGYQETQYF. The CDR3 DNA follows: TGTGCCTGGAGTGTCGAAGGGTACCAAGAGACCCAGTACTTC.

The chain links TRBV18 to TRBJ2-2; D is uncertain. The germline V gene encodes CDR1 KGHSH and CDR2 LQKENI. Trimming stripped 2 bases from V and 1 base from J, with 8 bases between. The length of the CDR3 is 15 residues. As DNA, the CDR3 is TGTGCCAGCTCACCAGGATCTCAGAACACCGGGGAGCTGTTTTTT. Protein product: CASSPGSQNTGELFF.

The V gene is TRBV2, the J gene TRBJ2-3; 8 positions agree with TRBD1. The J segment lost 1 base and the V segment lost 6 bases, leaving 3 bases of the junction unmatched. The CDR3 sequence is 14 residues long. In germline, CDR1 is SNHLY, CDR2 FYNNEI. The CDR3 spells CASRLGQGTDTQYF. CDR3 coding DNA: TGTGCCAGCAGACTGGGACAGGGCACAGATACGCAGTATTTT.

The gene calls are TRBV9 and TRBJ2-7; 14 bases match TRBD2. V shed 5 bases and J 4 bases; nucleotides not matched to a gene: 11. From germline, CDR1 is SGDLS and CDR2 YYNGEE. The CDR3 is made up of 17 amino acids. The DNA of the CDR3 is TGTGCCAGCAGGGTGGGACTAGCGGGAGAACATTTGTACGAGCAGTACTTC. This gives the protein CASRVGLAGEHLYEQYF.

The chain links TRBV7-9 to TRBJ1-1; D ambiguous. Deletions cut 5 bases from V and 1 base from J, with 11 bases between. Germline CDR1 is SEHNR and CDR2 is FQNEAQ (reference sequence). The CDR3 is 14 residues long. In DNA, the CDR3 is TGTGCCAGCAGCAGAGCGGGATCGAACACTGAAGCTTTCTTT. Translated, it gives CASSRAGSNTEAFF.

CDR3 DNA: TGTGCCAGCAGTTTAATGGGACAGGGGGGCACAGATACGCAGTATTTT. Its translation is CASSLMGQGGTDTQYF. The rearrangement links TRBV28 to TRBJ2-3; 11 bases fit TRBD1. This CDR3 contains 16 residues. The V gene's germline CDR1 is MDHEN and CDR2 SYDVKM. The trim removed 2 bases at V and 1 base at J, leaving 2 bases unmatched.

Only a few counts were recorded for this clone. The rearrangement links TRBV29-1 to TRBJ2-5; 14 bases are shared with TRBD2. Germline CDR1 SQVTM, CDR2 ANQGSEA. This CDR3 region has 14 residues. The V gene end was trimmed by 6 bases and the J gene end by 5 bases; junction bases not matched to a gene: 5. Here the CDR3 reads CSVRTSGRPETQYF. The CDR3 coding sequence is TGCAGCGTGCGGACTAGCGGGAGGCCTGAGACCCAGTACTTC.